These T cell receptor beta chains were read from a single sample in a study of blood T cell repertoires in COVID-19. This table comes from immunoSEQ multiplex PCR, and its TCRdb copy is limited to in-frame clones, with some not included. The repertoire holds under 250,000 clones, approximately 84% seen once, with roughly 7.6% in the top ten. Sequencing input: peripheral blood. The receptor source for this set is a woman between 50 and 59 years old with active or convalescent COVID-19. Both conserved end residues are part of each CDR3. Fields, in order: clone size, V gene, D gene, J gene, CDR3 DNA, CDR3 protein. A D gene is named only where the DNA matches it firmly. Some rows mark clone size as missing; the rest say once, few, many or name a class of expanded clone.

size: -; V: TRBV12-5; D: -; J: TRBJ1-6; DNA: TGTGCTAGTGGTTTGGGACGGGGGGTTAATTCACCCCTCCACTTT; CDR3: CASGLGRGVNSPLHF
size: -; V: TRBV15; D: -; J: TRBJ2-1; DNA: TGTGCCACCAGCAGAGATCTCGGCGGGGGCGCCTTTGGCTCCTACAATGAGCAGTTCTTC; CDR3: CATSRDLGGGAFGSYNEQFF
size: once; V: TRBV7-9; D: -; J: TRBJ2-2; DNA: TGTGCCAGCAGCTTAGCGCTTAGCCTCGGGGAGGAGCTGTTTTTT; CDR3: CASSLALSLGEELFF
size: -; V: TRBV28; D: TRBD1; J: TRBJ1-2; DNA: TGTGCCAGCAGGTCCGAGACAGGGTGGGGTAGAGGCTACACCTTC; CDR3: CASRSETGWGRGYTF
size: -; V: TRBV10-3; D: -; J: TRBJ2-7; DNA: TGTGCCATCAATGATGGGAGAACCTACGAGCAGTACTTC; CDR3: CAINDGRTYEQYF
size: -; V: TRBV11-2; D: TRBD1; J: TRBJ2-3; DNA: TGTGCCAGCAGCCGCCGGGACAGGGGCACAGATACGCAGTATTTT; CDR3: CASSRRDRGTDTQYF
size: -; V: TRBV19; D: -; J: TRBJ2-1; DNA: TGTGCCAGTAGTATGTGGCGGTCCTCCAATGAGCAGTTCTTC; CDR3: CASSMWRSSNEQFF
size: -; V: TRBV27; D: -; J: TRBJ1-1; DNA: TGTGCCAGCAGCCGCCGACAAACGACTGAAGCTTTCTTT; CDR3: CASSRRQTTEAFF
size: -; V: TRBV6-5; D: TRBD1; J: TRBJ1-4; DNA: TGTGCCAGCAGAGGGGCCGAGACAGGGGGCGAAAAACTGTTTTTT; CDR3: CASRGAETGGEKLFF
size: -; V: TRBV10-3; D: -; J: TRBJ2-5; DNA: TGTGCCATCAGTGAGTTCAGGGAGACCCAGTACTTC; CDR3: CAISEFRETQYF
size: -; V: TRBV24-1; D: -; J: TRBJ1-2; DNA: TGTGCCACCAGTGATTTCGGCAGGGGAGCGCAAGGCTACACCTTC; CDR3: CATSDFGRGAQGYTF
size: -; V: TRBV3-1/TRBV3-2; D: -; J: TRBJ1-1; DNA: TGTGCCAGCAGCCAAGCGGCAGGGGAAGCTTTCTTT; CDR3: CASSQAAGEAFF
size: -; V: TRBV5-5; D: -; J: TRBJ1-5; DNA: TGTGCCAGCAGCTTGGCAGACCGAGGTCAGCCCCAGCATTTT; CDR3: CASSLADRGQPQHF
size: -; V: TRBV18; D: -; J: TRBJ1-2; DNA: TGTGCCAGCTCGCTACAGGGTTCAGGGGATGGCTACACCTTC; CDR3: CASSLQGSGDGYTF
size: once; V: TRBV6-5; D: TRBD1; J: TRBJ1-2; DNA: TGTGCCAGCAGTTACCGGGCAGGGGGGCATGGCTACACCTTC; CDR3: CASSYRAGGHGYTF
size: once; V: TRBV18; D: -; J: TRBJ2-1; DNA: TGTGCCAGCTCACAAGGACTCCTCAATGAGCAGTTCTTC; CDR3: CASSQGLLNEQFF
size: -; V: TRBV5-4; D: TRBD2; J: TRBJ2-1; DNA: TGTGCCAGCAGCCTAGGGACTACGAGCTCCTACAATGAGCAGTTCTTC; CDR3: CASSLGTTSSYNEQFF
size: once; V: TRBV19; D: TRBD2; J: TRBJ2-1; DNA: TGTGCCAGTAGTTTCCAGGGAGCGGGGGGCGGAGATGAGCAGTTCTTC; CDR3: CASSFQGAGGGDEQFF
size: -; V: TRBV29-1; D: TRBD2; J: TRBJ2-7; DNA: TGCAGCGTTGAACTAGCGGGAGGGGAAGGAAGCTCCTACGAGCAGTACTTC; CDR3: CSVELAGGEGSSYEQYF
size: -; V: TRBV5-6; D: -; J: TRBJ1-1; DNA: TGTGCCAGCAGCCGGGGGACGGCTGAAGCTTTCTTT; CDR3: CASSRGTAEAFF
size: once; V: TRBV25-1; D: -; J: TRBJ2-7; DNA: TGTGCCAGCAGTCAGGAGGACGAGCAGTACTTC; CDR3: CASSQEDEQYF
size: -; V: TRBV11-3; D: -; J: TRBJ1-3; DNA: TGTGCCAGCAGCTTAACGAGCACCACTGGAAACACCATATATTTT; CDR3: CASSLTSTTGNTIYF
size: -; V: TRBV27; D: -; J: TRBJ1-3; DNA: TGTGCCAGCAGTTTGCGACCCTATGAGGCCGGAAACACCATATATTTT; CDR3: CASSLRPYEAGNTIYF
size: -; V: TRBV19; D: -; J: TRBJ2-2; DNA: TGTGCCAGTAGCCCGGACTTACAGAACACCGGGGAGCTGTTTTTT; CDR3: CASSPDLQNTGELFF
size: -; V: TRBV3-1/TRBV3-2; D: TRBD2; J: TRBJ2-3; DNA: TGTGCCAGCAGCCCCGGGGGAGGGTTAGATACGCAGTATTTT; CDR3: CASSPGGGLDTQYF
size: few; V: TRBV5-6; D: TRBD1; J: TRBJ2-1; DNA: TGTGCCAGCAGCTGGGACAGGGTAAATGAGCAGTTCTTC; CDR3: CASSWDRVNEQFF
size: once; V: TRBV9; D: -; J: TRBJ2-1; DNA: TGTGCCAGCAGCGCGGGAAGGGTAAATGAGCAGTTCTTC; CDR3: CASSAGRVNEQFF